This entry describes one TCR beta chain. This sample is part of a study of identical twins. In TCRdb, the 5' RACE reads were re-called with MiXCR into one record per CDR3 protein. The table records hundreds of thousands of distinct CDR3 sequences, 8.5% to 9.5% of them present only once. This CDR3 is built from 15 residues. The germline V gene has CDR1 DFQATT and CDR2 SNEGSKA (reference sequence). V dropped 3 bases and J dropped 4; count of bases not matched to a gene: 9. There were only healthy Caucasians among the donors. In addition, the sample was reused for a study of yellow fever vaccine responses in identical twins.

This TCR was recovered from a woman aged 18 to 35 in good health. V is TRBV20-1 and J is TRBJ2-5; 9 nucleotides line up with TRBD2. Source material: PBMCs. The CDR3 here is CSASLAGGRRETQYF. In nucleotides, the CDR3 is TGCAGTGCTAGTCTGGCGGGAGGGAGGCGAGAGACCCAGTACTTC.